Listed here are 24 T cell receptor beta chains from one sample, sequenced in a study of regulatory T cells in long-lasting Graves disease (dated by TCRdb to the early 2020s). Libraries were made using multiplex PCR. The run used an Illumina HiSeq 4000. TCR beta libraries were built with iRepertoire HTBI primers and Arm-PCR amplification of CDR3 regions. TCRdb itself trimmed the public reads at Q25 with fastp, ran MiXCR and retained productive beta chains. When rows share a CDR3 protein, they turn into one entry using the most common DNA and genes. A total of 400,000 to 500,000 distinct CDR3 sequences appear in this sample, approximately 21% of them only once. The ten largest clones take up less than 9% of the sample. This sample's time point label indicates: persistent/refractory GD, antithyroid drugs over 5 years with positive TRAb. For both TCR sequencing and RNA sequencing, RNA was extracted from PBMCs using TRIzol.

Source: peripheral blood mononuclear cells (PBMCs), taken when the disease was refractory, from a patient treated with antithyroid drugs. All receptors come from a female donor with Graves disease.

This chain connects TRBV20-1 to TRBJ2-3; D perhaps matches TRBD1 (8 bases). Germline CDR1 and CDR2: DFQATT and SNEGSKA (reference sequence). The CDR3 is 21 residues long. V lost 5 bases and J 6 bases, leaving 39 bases between the germline ends. CDR3 coding DNA: TGCAGTGCTCAGGGGGCGGGAGAGATTGGATACGGGCGGGAGAGATTGGATACGCAGTATTTT. It encodes CSAQGAGEIGYGRERLDTQYF.

The rearrangement links TRBV27 to TRBJ1-1; no clear D. The V and J ends lost 6 bases and 3 bases respectively, with 11 bases between them. CDR1 and CDR2 from the germline V gene are MNHEY and SMNVEV (reference sequence). The length of the CDR3 is 13 residues. The CDR3 region is CASSRPGDTEAFF. CDR3 DNA: TGTGCCAGCAGCCGCCCAGGTGACACTGAAGCTTTCTTT.

This clonotype occurred a few times. The DNA of the CDR3 is TGTGCCAGCAGCAACGGACTTAGCGTCGAGCAGTACTTC. It is translated as CASSNGLSVEQYF. This chain connects TRBV27 to TRBJ2-7; the D gene is possibly TRBD2 (5 bases). Trimming pared 6 bases from V and 6 bases from J, leaving 15 bases between. CDR1 and CDR2 (germline): MNHEY, SMNVEV (reference sequence). CDR3 length equals 13 residues.

This clonotype was picked up many times. The chain carries TRBV7-2 and TRBJ2-7, with D perhaps TRBD1 (6 bases). CDR3 length: 16 residues. Germline-derived CDR1 and CDR2 are SGHTA and FQGNSA. The V end was cut by 5 bases, the J end by 2 bases, with 19 bases between. This chain's CDR3 is CASSPGFYGTTYEQYF. CDR3 bases: TGTGCCAGCAGCCCAGGATTTTATGGGACAACCTACGAGCAGTACTTC.

This clonotype occurred a few times. The V call is TRBV19, the J call TRBJ2-5; D gene ambiguous. Germline V gene data show CDR1 as LNHDA and CDR2 as SQIVND (reference sequence). V was cut by 4 bases and J by 2 bases, with 8 bases left in between. This CDR3 has 13 amino acids. The CDR3 nucleotides are TGTGCCAGTAGTAAGAACAGTCAAGAGACCCAGTACTTC. Protein sequence: CASSKNSQETQYF.

In its sample, this clonotype was seen many times. V gene TRBV20-1 combines with J gene TRBJ1-5; D may be TRBD1 (6 bases). The V gene lost 3 bases and the J gene lost 3 bases, with 12 bases spanning the gap. Germline CDR1 is DFQATT and CDR2 is SNEGSKA (reference sequence). The CDR3 totals 14 residues. Here the CDR3 DNA reads TGCAGTGCTAGGCTTCCGGGGGCCAATCAGCCCCAGCATTTT. Translation gives CSARLPGANQPQHF.

Only a few counts were recorded for this clonotype. The chain combines TRBV5-1 with TRBJ2-7; tentative D call: TRBD1 (6 bases). Trimming removed 0 bases from V and 3 bases from J, with 13 bases in between. This CDR3 comprises 15 residues. The V gene's germline CDR1 is SGHRS and CDR2 YFSETQ. The CDR3 nucleotides read TGCGCCAGCAGCTTGGACGGCAGGGGTGACTACGAGCAGTACTTC. As protein: CASSLDGRGDYEQYF. Looking up the rest from reference TRBV5-1 and TRBJ2-7 gives the full variable domain: KAGVTQTPRYLIKTRGQQVTLSCSPISGHRSVSWYQQTPGQGLQFLFEYFSETQRNKGNFPGRFSGRQFSNSRSEMNVSTLELGDSALYLCASSLDGRGDYEQYFGPGTRLTVT.

In its sample, this clonotype was seen a few times. The chain joins TRBV5-1 to TRBJ1-1; a weak D match, TRBD1 (5 bases). V was trimmed by 0 bases and J by 5 bases, leaving 17 bases between them. CDR1 is SGHRS, CDR2 YFSETQ, per germline. The length of the CDR3 is 16 residues. The CDR3 bases are TGCGCCAGCAGCTTGGCCGGGGCCCCAGGAAGGACTGAAGCTTTCTTT. It yields the protein CASSLAGAPGRTEAFF.

The rearrangement joins TRBV5-1 to TRBJ2-3; D gene uncertain. Germline V lookup: CDR1 SGHRS, CDR2 YFSETQ. This CDR3 has 11 residues. Trimming took 7 bases from V and 3 from J, leaving 6 bases between them. The CDR3 sequence is CASAETDTQYF. The CDR3, as DNA: TGCGCCAGCGCCGAAACAGATACGCAGTATTTT.

In regard to this clonotype: A much larger clone is a single base away; this may be a read error. Lacking the conserved final phenylalanine or tryptophan, this CDR3 likely reflects a read error. The chain employs TRBV29-1 and TRBJ2-5; TRBD2 might be the D (5 bases). Germline-derived CDR1 and CDR2 are SQVTM and ANQGSEA. The germline V and J ends were trimmed by 3 bases and 3 bases, with 8 bases remaining between them. The CDR3 length is 12 residues. CDR3 in DNA: TGCAGCGTTGATTCCGGGAAAGAGACCCAGTACCTC. This gives the protein CSVDSGKETQYL.

This clonotype was picked up a small number of times. The rearrangement links TRBV11-2 to TRBJ1-5, with D hard to call. This CDR3 has 15 residues. The germline CDR1 and CDR2 sequences are SGHAT and FQNNGV. Trimming shortened V by 5 bases and J by 9 bases, and 20 bases separated the two germline ends. The CDR3 region has the DNA TGTGCCAGCAGCCCCGGACCAGCGAACGTGGGGCCCCAGCATTTT. Translated, it gives CASSPGPANVGPQHF.

This clonotype was seen ten or more times. The chain is built from TRBV2 and TRBJ1-1; D not resolved. Deletions cut 3 bases from V and 8 bases from J, with 28 bases between. Germline V CDR1 and CDR2: SNHLY, FYNNEI. The CDR3 spans 18 residues. The chain's CDR3 is CASSDWEPSKGPTPEAFF. The CDR3 region has the DNA TGTGCCAGCAGTGATTGGGAACCGTCCAAGGGCCCTACACCGGAAGCTTTCTTT.

In its sample, this clonotype was seen a few times. The chain recombines TRBV7-8 with TRBJ1-6; 7 bases agree with TRBD1. Trimming at V came to 3 bases and at J to 6 bases, leaving 11 bases not matched to a gene. Germline loops: CDR1 SGHVS, CDR2 FQNEAQ. CDR3 length equals 17 residues. In DNA, the CDR3 is TGTGCCAGCAGCTTTGTGTCAGGGGGAGAATTTAATTCACCCCTCCACTTT. Translating it yields CASSFVSGGEFNSPLHF.

This clonotype came up many times. This chain connects TRBV7-9 to TRBJ1-6, with D hard to call. The V gene lost 3 bases and the J gene lost 13 bases, with 10 bases spanning the gap. Looked up from germline, CDR1 is SEHNR and CDR2 is FQNEAQ (reference sequence). The CDR3 consists of 12 residues. This CDR3 reads CASSFPGLPLHF. CDR3 coding DNA: TGTGCCAGCAGCTTCCCTGGGTTGCCCCTCCACTTT.

The chain is built from TRBV6-2 or TRBV6-3 and TRBJ2-7; 10 bases fit TRBD1. The germline CDR1 and CDR2 sequences are MNHEY and SVGEGT. CDR3 length: 16 residues. V lost 0 bases, J lost 3 bases, and 5 bases stayed unmatched. The CDR3 loop reads CASSYSGGQGFYEQYF. The CDR3 region has the DNA TGTGCCAGCAGTTACTCGGGGGGACAGGGGTTCTACGAGCAGTACTTC.

At least ten counts were recorded for this clonotype. The rearrangement uses TRBV2 and TRBJ1-2; possibly TRBD1 for D (6 bases). CDR3 length: 15 amino acids. In germline, CDR1 is SNHLY, CDR2 FYNNEI. Trimming took 6 bases from V and 13 from J, leaving 27 bases between them. In DNA form, the CDR3 reads TGTGCCAGCAGCGGTGGTTCGGACAGCCCTTGGGTGCGCACCTTC. Translation gives CASSGGSDSPWVRTF.

A few counts support this clonotype. This chain connects TRBV28 to TRBJ1-2; D remains unclear. CDR3 length: 14 residues. Germline CDR1 MDHEN, CDR2 SYDVKM. V lost 2 bases to trimming and J lost 5 bases, with 12 bases between them. The CDR3 DNA reads TGTGCCAGCAGTTTAGGACTCTCGGGGTATGGCTACACCTTC. Amino acids: CASSLGLSGYGYTF.

This clonotype was seen only a few times. This chain uses TRBV6-1 with TRBJ2-2, with 8 nucleotides matching TRBD2. In germline, CDR1 is MNHNS, CDR2 SASEGT. Trimming at V came to 5 bases and at J to 3 bases, leaving 5 bases not matched to a gene. CDR3 size: 15 residues. The CDR3 DNA reads TGTGCCAGCAGTATAAGCGGGGGTTACACCGGGGAGCTGTTTTTT. Translated, it gives CASSISGGYTGELFF.

This clonotype was picked up many times. CDR3: CATSESGTASYEQYF. For the CDR3, the DNA is TGTGCCACCAGTGAATCCGGGACAGCCTCCTACGAGCAGTACTTC. The genes are TRBV24-1 and TRBJ2-7; 7 bases agree with TRBD1. Per germline, CDR1 KGHDR and CDR2 SFDVKD. The CDR3 loop spans 15 amino acids. Germline trimming cut 4 bases from V and 0 bases from J; bases unmatched to any gene: 5.

About this clonotype itself: A much more abundant neighbour one base away suggests this may be a read error. V gene TRBV6-1 combines with J gene TRBJ1-2; a weak D match, TRBD1 (5 bases). CDR3 length: 15 amino acids. Trimming pared 6 bases from V and 7 bases from J, leaving 21 bases between. Germline CDR1 MNHNS, CDR2 SASEGT. The CDR3 is CASREVLRGTIGYTF. The DNA of the CDR3 is TGTGCCAGCAGAGAGGTCTTGAGGGGAACAATTGGCTACACCTTC.

The chain joins TRBV20-1 to TRBJ1-1; possibly TRBD1 for D (5 bases). The CDR3 is 16 amino acids. Germline V gene data show CDR1 as DFQATT and CDR2 as SNEGSKA (reference sequence). The germline V and J ends were trimmed by 0 bases and 1 base, with 15 bases remaining between them. The CDR3 protein is CSARDYQAGWNTEAFF. DNA for the CDR3: TGCAGTGCTAGAGATTATCAGGCAGGGTGGAACACTGAAGCTTTCTTT.

This clonotype showed up just a few times. The genes are TRBV11-2 and TRBJ2-5; D possibly matches TRBD1 or TRBD2 (7 bases each). The length of the CDR3 is 17 residues. With 2 bases removed from V and 5 bases from J, the gap between germline ends came to 21 bases. Per germline, CDR1 SGHAT and CDR2 FQNNGV. The CDR3 DNA is TGTGCCAGCAGCTTACTTGGTCTCGGCAGGGGGGGCGAGACCCAGTACTTC. As protein: CASSLLGLGRGGETQYF.

This chain connects TRBV10-3 to TRBJ2-7, with 8 bases fitting TRBD1. Germline CDR1 is ENHRY and CDR2 is SYGVKD. Trimming removed 4 bases from V and 4 bases from J; junction bases left unmatched: 9. This CDR3 is built from 15 residues. The CDR3 DNA is TGTGCCATCAGTGGGGCTGGACAGGGTACTTACGAGCAGTACTTC. Translating gives CAISGAGQGTYEQYF.

In its sample, this clonotype was seen a few times. The chain joins TRBV14 to TRBJ1-2, with D unclear. The CDR3 length is 12 residues. Germline assignment: CDR1 SGHDN and CDR2 FVKESK. V lost 1 base and J 2 bases, leaving 2 bases between the germline ends. The CDR3 nucleotides read TGTGCCAGCAGCCAAGTGAACTATGGCTACACCTTC. Translation gives CASSQVNYGYTF.